The source of this TCR beta chain is a study of PD-1 blockade in classical Hodgkin lymphoma. Findings and caveats of the study: TCR diversity in CD4+, not CD8+, cells rose significantly by C4D1. When set against healthy donors, newly diagnosed patients were reported to show lower baseline TCR diversity. Repertoire difference causes, possibly disease activity or prior therapy, remain undefined.

Exposure to brentuximab vedotin varied, and each patient had relapsed following autologous stem cell transplantation. Responses achieved at best were complete response, partial response or progressive disease. This clone occurred once. Antigen specificity is unknown. Libraries were prepared by immunoSEQ multiplex PCR; TCRdb keeps only in-frame clonotypes and omits some of them. The sample includes about 43,000 clones, approximately 70% of them seen just once. Sequenced material: peripheral blood mononuclear cells (PBMCs), taken at baseline. This clonotype originated in a human donor with classical Hodgkin lymphoma.

In DNA, the CDR3 is TGTGCCAGCAGCTCTTGGGATGGTGGGTCCAATGAGCAGTTCTTC. It encodes CASSSWDGGSNEQFF. The chain couples TRBV11-2 to TRBJ2-1; D is unclear. Trimming left V 4 bases short and J 6 bases short, with 16 bases between. The germline V gene has CDR1 SGHAT and CDR2 FQNNGV. CDR3 size: 15 residues. Drawing the rest from reference TRBV11-2 and TRBJ2-1, the complete variable domain is EAGVAQSPRYKIIEKRQSVAFWCNPISGHATLYWYQQILGQGPKLLIQFQNNGVVDDSQLPKDRFSAERLKGVDSTLKIQPAKLEDSAVYLCASSSWDGGSNEQFFGPGTRLTVL.